The source of this T cell receptor (beta chain) is a study of blood T cell repertoires in COVID-19. At the level of the study: Sites across the United States, Italy and Spain contributed samples from acute and convalescent COVID-19. From T cells, B-cell-depleted T cells, or PBMCs came the material, which was cDNA or gDNA.

How the authors handled the data: Estimated nucleated cell counts came from reference gene primer amplification. TCRdb keeps only in-frame clones here, not all; method: immunoSEQ multiplex PCR. Clone size and V and J calls were adopted from that table, with D and trimming inferred from the DNA. The repertoire includes approximately 180,000 clones, more than 70% of them detected once, and 6% sits in the top ten. Germline CDR1 SNHLY, CDR2 FYNNEI. This CDR3 has 13 amino acids. V was pared by 7 bases and J by 4 bases, with 13 bases between. The sample comprised peripheral blood. The receptor was isolated from a man in his forties or fifties with active or convalescent COVID-19. The V call is TRBV2, the J call TRBJ2-5; D possibly corresponds to TRBD1 (6 bases). This CDR3 reads CASMDVGGETQYF. Here the CDR3 DNA reads TGTGCCAGCATGGACGTAGGGGGAGAGACCCAGTACTTC.